This passage covers 32 T cell receptor beta chains from one sample sequenced in a study of blood T cell repertoires in COVID-19. The assay was immunoSEQ multiplex PCR, and TCRdb's table has in-frame clones only and misses some. The table shows roughly 260,000 clones, with 82% occurring only once. Sequencing used peripheral blood. All receptors come from a woman of 80 years or more with active or convalescent COVID-19.

This clone was detected a few times. The sample has other DNA sequences that encode this CDR3 too. V gene TRBV18 combines with J gene TRBJ2-5; tentative D call: TRBD1 (5 bases). Trimming left V 1 base short and J 2 bases short, with 5 bases between. This CDR3 has 13 residues. CDR1 is KGHSH and CDR2 is LQKENI in the germline V gene. The CDR3 spells CASSPQGQETQYF. The CDR3 nucleotides read TGTGCCAGCTCACCACAGGGGCAAGAGACCCAGTACTTC.

This clone was seen a single time. V and J are TRBV13 and TRBJ1-1, with no clear D. Trimming shortened V by 4 bases and J by 0 bases, and 6 bases separated the two germline ends. The germline V gene has CDR1 PRHDT and CDR2 FYEKMQ (reference sequence). This CDR3 spans 13 amino acids. The CDR3: CASSSTMNTEAFF. In DNA, the CDR3 is TGTGCCAGCAGCTCGACTATGAACACTGAAGCTTTCTTT.

The chain has TRBV5-8 and TRBJ1-5, with TRBD1 matching over 9 bases. Germline V gene data show CDR1 as SGHTS and CDR2 as YDEGEE. After removal of 5 bases from V and 5 bases from J, the junction contained 14 bases not matched to a gene. This CDR3 contains 17 residues. In DNA, the CDR3 is TGTGCCAGCAGGCCTGGGACAGGGTTCTTAGGGGATCAGCCCCAGCATTTT. It encodes CASRPGTGFLGDQPQHF.

This clone was counted between two and nine times. The V and J genes are TRBV6-1 and TRBJ2-7, with D perhaps TRBD2 (5 bases). Germline V gene lookup returns CDR1 MNHNS and CDR2 SASEGT. CDR3 size: 14 residues. Trimming removed 0 bases from V and 6 bases from J, with 12 bases in between. CDR3 in amino acids: CASSEASESAEQYF. The CDR3 bases are TGTGCCAGCAGTGAAGCTAGCGAGTCGGCCGAGCAGTACTTC.

The V gene is TRBV28, the J gene TRBJ2-5; TRBD1 is a possible D gene (5 bases). This CDR3 has 13 residues. Germline CDR1 MDHEN, CDR2 SYDVKM. Trimming took off 6 bases at V and 4 bases at J, with 12 bases between the two ends. CDR3 in DNA: TGTGCCAGCAGGTTGCCCACAGGAGAGACCCAGTACTTC. Residues: CASRLPTGETQYF. Variable domain in full (rest from reference TRBV28 and TRBJ2-5): DVKVTQSSRYLVKRTGEKVFLECVQDMDHENMFWYRQDPGLGLRLIYFSYDVKMKEKGDIPEGYSVSREKKERFSLILESASTNQTSMYLCASRLPTGETQYFGPGTRLLVL.

V and J are TRBV6-5 and TRBJ1-6; 9 nucleotides agree with TRBD1. Germline CDR1 is MNHEY and CDR2 is SVGAGI. There are 15 residues in the CDR3. V was clipped by 0 bases and J by 10 bases; unmatched bases: 4. This CDR3 is CASSYSTGGVSPLHF. The CDR3 DNA reads TGTGCCAGCAGTTACTCGACAGGGGGAGTGTCACCCCTCCACTTT.

The chain combines TRBV6-5 with TRBJ1-2, with 7 bases identical to TRBD1. J was trimmed by 8 bases and V by 6 bases; bases with no gene match: 12. This CDR3 contains 14 residues. Germline loops: CDR1 MNHEY, CDR2 SVGAGI. This CDR3 reads CASRDQTGPDGYTF. As DNA, the CDR3 is TGTGCCAGCAGAGACCAGACAGGGCCTGACGGCTACACCTTC.

The chain recombines TRBV29-1 with TRBJ1-2; 8 nucleotides agree with TRBD1. The CDR3 totals 12 residues. The germline V gene encodes CDR1 SQVTM and CDR2 ANQGSEA. The J segment lost 6 bases and the V segment lost 3 bases, leaving 3 bases of the junction unmatched. CDR3 nucleotides: TGCAGCGTTGATAACAGGGGGAATGGCTACACCTTC. Translated: CSVDNRGNGYTF.

V is TRBV5-1 and J is TRBJ1-5; weak D call: TRBD1 (5 bases). V lost 0 bases and J lost 5, with 9 bases in between. The CDR3 is 14 amino acids. The germline CDR1 and CDR2 sequences are SGHRS and YFSETQ. The CDR3, as DNA: TGCGCCAGCAGCTTGGCAGGGAGGGATCAGCCCCAGCATTTT. This sequence encodes CASSLAGRDQPQHF.

The chain carries TRBV2 and TRBJ2-7; 10 bases agree with TRBD1. Trimming removed 4 bases from V and 6 bases from J; junction bases left unmatched: 6. The CDR3 extends over 14 amino acids. In germline, CDR1 is SNHLY, CDR2 FYNNEI. In DNA form, the CDR3 reads TGTGCCAGCAGTGTCGGACAGGGGGGCCGCGAGCAGTACTTC. Encoded protein: CASSVGQGGREQYF. The complete variable domain, with remaining parts taken from reference TRBV2 and TRBJ2-7, reads EPEVTQTPSHQVTQMGQEVILRCVPISNHLYFYWYRQILGQKVEFLVSFYNNEISEKSEIFDDQFSVERPDGSNFTLKIRSTKLEDSAMYFCASSVGQGGREQYFGPGTRLTVT.

V and J are TRBV5-1 and TRBJ1-1; 8 bases are shared with TRBD1. The CDR3 has 16 amino acids. Per the germline V gene, CDR1 is SGHRS and CDR2 is YFSETQ. V shed 2 bases and J 0 bases; nucleotides not matched to a gene: 6. The CDR3 DNA reads TGCGCCAGCAGCTTAGACAGGGGAATTATGAACACTGAAGCTTTCTTT. Its protein product is CASSLDRGIMNTEAFF.

This chain connects TRBV9 to TRBJ2-7, with 9 bases matching TRBD1. This CDR3 comprises 16 residues. The germline V gene has CDR1 SGDLS and CDR2 YYNGEE. V lost 4 bases to trimming and J lost 6 bases; unmatched junction nucleotides: 14. CDR3 bases: TGTGCCAGCAGCCGTCAGGGGGGACAGGGCAGTGGCGAGCAGTACTTC. It specifies CASSRQGGQGSGEQYF. The full variable domain, in which reference TRBV9 and TRBJ2-7 provide the parts outside the CDR3, is DSGVTQTPKHLITATGQRVTLRCSPRSGDLSVYWYQQSLDQGLQFLIQYYNGEERAKGNILERFSAQQFPDLHSELNLSSLELGDSALYFCASSRQGGQGSGEQYFGPGTRLTVT.

The gene calls are TRBV6-5 and TRBJ1-2; 10 nucleotides agree with TRBD1. CDR3 length equals 13 residues. The J segment lost 8 bases and the V segment lost 7 bases, leaving 7 bases of the junction unmatched. Germline V lookup: CDR1 MNHEY, CDR2 SVGAGI. The CDR3 here is CASIRQGAGGYTF. The CDR3 nucleotides are TGTGCCAGCATCCGACAGGGGGCCGGCGGCTACACCTTC.

V gene TRBV5-1 combines with J gene TRBJ2-5; TRBD2 is a possible D gene (6 bases). Trimming removed 0 bases from V and 2 bases from J, with 17 bases in between. CDR1 is SGHRS and CDR2 is YFSETQ in the germline V gene. The CDR3 spans 17 residues. The CDR3 loop is CASSLGRGVAGQETQYF. The CDR3 DNA reads as TGCGCCAGCAGCTTGGGGCGGGGTGTGGCGGGTCAAGAGACCCAGTACTTC.

This clone was detected only once. V and J are TRBV29-1 and TRBJ1-2, with TRBD1 matching 8 bases. Germline V gives CDR1 SQVTM, CDR2 ANQGSEA. The CDR3 spans 13 residues. V trimming: 7 bases; J trimming: 2 bases; junction bases outside the gene matches: 6. For the CDR3, the DNA is TGCAGCGCAGGACAGGGTCCCAACTATGGCTACACCTTC. This sequence encodes CSAGQGPNYGYTF.

This chain uses TRBV4-2 with TRBJ2-2; tentatively, D is TRBD1 (6 bases). The ends were cut back, 1 base at V and 4 bases at J, with 10 bases in the middle. The germline V gene has CDR1 LGHNA and CDR2 YNFKEQ. There are 15 residues in the CDR3. CDR3 in amino acids: CASSQATGATGELFF. CDR3 DNA sequence: TGTGCCAGCAGCCAAGCGACAGGAGCCACCGGGGAGCTGTTTTTT.

The sample holds many counts of this clone. The rearrangement links TRBV5-5 to TRBJ2-7; D unclear. This CDR3 is 13 amino acids long. The germline CDR1 and CDR2 sequences are SGHKS and YYEKEE (reference sequence). Trimming stripped 3 bases from V and 3 bases from J, with 10 bases between. CDR3 region: CASSSAAVYEQYF. The CDR3, as DNA: TGTGCCAGCAGCTCCGCTGCGGTCTACGAGCAGTACTTC. Based on the CDR3 plus reference TRBV5-5 and TRBJ2-7, the full variable domain is DAGVTQSPTHLIKTRGQQVTLRCSPISGHKSVSWYQQVLGQGPQFIFQYYEKEERGRGNFPDRFSARQFPNYSSELNVNALLLGDSALYLCASSSAAVYEQYFGPGTRLTVT.

The CDR3 nucleotides are TGTGCCAGCAGCTTAGGAGATCCAACTCGATCTGAAGCTTTCTTT. Translating gives CASSLGDPTRSEAFF. The genes are TRBV7-9 and TRBJ1-1; D is unresolved. Germline loops: CDR1 SEHNR, CDR2 FQNEAQ (reference sequence). CDR3 length: 15 residues. V was pared by 1 base and J by 6 bases, with 15 bases between.

V gene TRBV30 combines with J gene TRBJ1-2, with D maybe TRBD1 (6 bases). From germline, CDR1 is GTSNPN and CDR2 SVGIG (reference sequence). Trimming left V 2 bases short and J 0 bases short, with 22 bases between. This CDR3 has 18 residues. The CDR3: CAWSLGRRGGTSNYGYTF. The CDR3 nucleotides read TGTGCCTGGAGTTTGGGGAGGAGGGGGGGGACATCTAACTATGGCTACACCTTC. The full variable domain, rest sourced from reference TRBV30 and TRBJ1-2, is SQTIHQWPATLVQPVGSPLSLECTVEGTSNPNLYWYRQAAGRGLQLLFYSVGIGQISSEVPQNLSASRPQDRQFILSSKKLLLSDSGFYLCAWSLGRRGGTSNYGYTFGSGTRLTVV.

The chain uses TRBV19 and TRBJ1-5; D is ambiguous. V lost 3 bases to trimming and J lost 7 bases, with 16 bases between them. Germline CDR1 reads LNHDA; CDR2 reads SQIVND (reference sequence). This CDR3 region has 15 residues. The DNA for the CDR3 is TGTGCCAGTAGTATCTACCGGCAGGCCAACCAGCCCCAGCATTTT. It translates to CASSIYRQANQPQHF.

The V gene is TRBV18, the J gene TRBJ2-7; the match to TRBD1 covers 7 bases. Germline lookup yields CDR1 KGHSH and CDR2 LQKENI. The V and J ends lost 2 bases and 11 bases, in that order; junction bases with no gene match: 6. CDR3 length: 12 amino acids. The CDR3 is CASSPDRDLKYF. DNA of the CDR3: TGTGCCAGCTCACCAGACAGGGACCTGAAGTACTTC.

This chain connects TRBV2 to TRBJ2-2; 9 bases fit TRBD1. Unmatched junction bases numbered 0, after V lost 4 bases and J lost 0 bases. The CDR3 loop spans 15 amino acids. Per germline, CDR1 SNHLY and CDR2 FYNNEI. The CDR3 is CASSGQGANTGELFF. CDR3 bases: TGTGCCAGCAGTGGACAGGGGGCGAACACCGGGGAGCTGTTTTTT.

This clone was observed a handful of times. The chain carries TRBV7-8 and TRBJ1-3; D is unclear. The CDR3 has 16 residues. The V and J ends lost 4 bases and 1 base respectively, with 14 bases between them. Looked up from germline, CDR1 is SGHVS and CDR2 is FQNEAQ. CDR3 sequence reads: CASSSRALLSGNTIYF. The DNA for the CDR3 is TGTGCCAGCAGCTCGCGGGCACTCCTATCTGGAAACACCATATATTTT.

This clone has just a few counts. The chain is built from TRBV5-1 and TRBJ2-7, with 12 bases that match TRBD1. The CDR3 extends over 14 amino acids. Trimming at V came to 3 bases and at J to 7 bases, leaving 5 bases not matched to a gene. Germline lookup yields CDR1 SGHRS and CDR2 YFSETQ. CDR3 sequence reads: CASSWGQGAREQYF. In DNA form, the CDR3 reads TGCGCCAGCAGCTGGGGACAGGGGGCGCGTGAGCAGTACTTC.

The chain has TRBV30 and TRBJ1-2; D may be TRBD1 (6 bases). This CDR3 contains 14 residues. Trimming stripped 2 bases from V and 4 bases from J, with 14 bases between. CDR1 is GTSNPN, CDR2 SVGIG, per germline (reference sequence). CDR3 region: CAWSLGGLSYGYTF. The CDR3 DNA follows: TGTGCCTGGAGTCTGGGGGGGCTCTCCTATGGCTACACCTTC.

The chain has TRBV28 and TRBJ1-4, with TRBD1 matching 9 bases. V gave up 2 bases and J gave up 10 bases; unmatched junction bases: 5. In germline, CDR1 is MDHEN, CDR2 SYDVKM. The CDR3 runs 14 residues. This chain's CDR3 is CASSLTGTGSKLFF. In DNA form, the CDR3 reads TGTGCCAGCAGTTTAACCGGGACAGGGTCAAAACTGTTTTTT.

This sequence joins TRBV27 and TRBJ2-3; D may be TRBD2 (5 bases). This CDR3 spans 15 amino acids. The germline V and J ends were trimmed by 6 bases and 1 base, with 14 bases remaining between them. The germline V gene has CDR1 MNHEY and CDR2 SMNVEV (reference sequence). The CDR3 DNA reads as TGTGCCAGCAGAGTTGAGGGCCGGGGCACAGATACGCAGTATTTT. It codes for CASRVEGRGTDTQYF.

This clone was observed a few times. The rearrangement links TRBV2 to TRBJ1-5; 8 nucleotides match TRBD1. The germline gives CDR1 SNHLY, CDR2 FYNNEI. This CDR3 is built from 15 residues. With 6 bases clipped from V and 1 base from J, the junction kept 5 bases outside the gene matches. The CDR3 region has the DNA TGTGCCAGCAGAACCCGACAGGGGAGCAATCAGCCCCAGCATTTT. Translating gives CASRTRQGSNQPQHF.

As DNA, the CDR3 is TGTGCCAGCAGCCAAGGACTAGCGGCACTCAACACCGGGGAGCTGTTTTTT. Amino acid sequence: CASSQGLAALNTGELFF. The V gene is TRBV14, the J gene TRBJ2-2; 9 bases match TRBD2. The V segment lost 1 base and the J segment 2 bases; nucleotides outside the gene matches: 5. From germline, CDR1 is SGHDN and CDR2 FVKESK. The CDR3 has 17 residues.

The rearrangement links TRBV19 to TRBJ2-5; D is perhaps TRBD1 (5 bases). V was trimmed by 0 bases and J by 5 bases, leaving 7 bases between them. The germline CDR1 and CDR2 sequences are LNHDA and SQIVND (reference sequence). The CDR3 covers 13 residues. As DNA, the CDR3 is TGTGCCAGTAGTATAGACAGGGCCGAGACCCAGTACTTC. Translating it yields CASSIDRAETQYF.

V gene TRBV19 combines with J gene TRBJ2-7, with D possibly being TRBD2 (6 bases). Germline V gene data show CDR1 as LNHDA and CDR2 as SQIVND (reference sequence). The CDR3 is 14 amino acids. V gave up 5 bases and J gave up 0 bases, with 11 bases separating them. The CDR3, as DNA: TGTGCCAGTAGTCCCGGGACTTCCTCCTACGAGCAGTACTTC. Protein product: CASSPGTSSYEQYF.

This chain connects TRBV4-1 to TRBJ1-5; 12 bases fit TRBD1. J gave up 5 bases and V 4 bases, and 9 bases lay outside the gene matches. The CDR3 sequence is 17 residues long. Germline-derived CDR1 and CDR2 are MGHRA and YSYEKL. The CDR3 sequence: CASSPLHGTGGHQPQHF. Written as DNA, the CDR3 is TGCGCCAGCAGCCCACTGCACGGGACAGGGGGCCATCAGCCCCAGCATTTT.